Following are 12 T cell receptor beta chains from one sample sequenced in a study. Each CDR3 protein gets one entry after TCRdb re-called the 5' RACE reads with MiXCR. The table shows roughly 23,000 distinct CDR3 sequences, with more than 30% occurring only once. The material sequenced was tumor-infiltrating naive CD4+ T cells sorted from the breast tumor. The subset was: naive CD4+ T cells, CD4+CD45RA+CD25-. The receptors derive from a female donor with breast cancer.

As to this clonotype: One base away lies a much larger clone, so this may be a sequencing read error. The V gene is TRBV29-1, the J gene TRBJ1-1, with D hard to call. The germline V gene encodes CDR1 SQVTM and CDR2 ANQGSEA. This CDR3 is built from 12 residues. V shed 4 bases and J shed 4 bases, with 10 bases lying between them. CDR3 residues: CSVAPMITEAFF. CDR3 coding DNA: TGCAGCGTTGCTCCTATGATCACTGAAGCTTTCTTT.

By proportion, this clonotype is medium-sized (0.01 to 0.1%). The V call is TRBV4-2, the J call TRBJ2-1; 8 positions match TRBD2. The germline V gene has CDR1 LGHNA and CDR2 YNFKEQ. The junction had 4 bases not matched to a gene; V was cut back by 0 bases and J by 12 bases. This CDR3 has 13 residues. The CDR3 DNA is TGTGCCAGCAGCCAAGATCTAGCGGGTCTGCAGTTCTTC. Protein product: CASSQDLAGLQFF.

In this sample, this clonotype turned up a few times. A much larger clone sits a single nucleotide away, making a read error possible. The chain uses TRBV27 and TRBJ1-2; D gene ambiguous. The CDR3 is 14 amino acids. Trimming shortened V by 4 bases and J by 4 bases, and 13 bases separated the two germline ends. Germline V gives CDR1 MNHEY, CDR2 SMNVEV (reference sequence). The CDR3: CASSSHENTYGYTF. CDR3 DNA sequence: TGTGCCAGCAGTTCCCACGAGAACACCTATGGCTACACCTTC.

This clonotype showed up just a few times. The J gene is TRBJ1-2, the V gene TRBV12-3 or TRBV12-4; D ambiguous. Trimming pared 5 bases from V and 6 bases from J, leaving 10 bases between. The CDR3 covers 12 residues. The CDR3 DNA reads TGTGCCAGCAGTGTACTGGGGAATGGCTACACCTTC. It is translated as CASSVLGNGYTF.

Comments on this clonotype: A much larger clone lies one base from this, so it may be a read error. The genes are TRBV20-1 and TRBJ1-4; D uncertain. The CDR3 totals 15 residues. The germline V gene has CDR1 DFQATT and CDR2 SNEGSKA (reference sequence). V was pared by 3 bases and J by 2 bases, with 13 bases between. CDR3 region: CSASGRATTNEKLFF. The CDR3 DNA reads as TGCAGTGCTAGCGGCCGCGCCACGACTAATGAAAAACTGTTTTTT.

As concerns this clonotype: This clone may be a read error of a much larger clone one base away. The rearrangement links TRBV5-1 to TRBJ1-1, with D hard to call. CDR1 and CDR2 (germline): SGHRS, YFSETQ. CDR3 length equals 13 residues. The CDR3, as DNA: TGCGCCAGCACCAGGACCGTGAACACTGGAGCTTTCTTT. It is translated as CASTRTVNTGAFF.

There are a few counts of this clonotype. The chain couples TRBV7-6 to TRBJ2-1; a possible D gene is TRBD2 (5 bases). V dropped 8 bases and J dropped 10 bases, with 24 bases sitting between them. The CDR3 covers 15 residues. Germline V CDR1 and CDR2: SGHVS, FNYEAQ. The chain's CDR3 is CASPRGWAAYHEQFF. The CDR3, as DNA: TGTGCCAGCCCCCGGGGTTGGGCGGCCTATCACGAGCAGTTCTTC.

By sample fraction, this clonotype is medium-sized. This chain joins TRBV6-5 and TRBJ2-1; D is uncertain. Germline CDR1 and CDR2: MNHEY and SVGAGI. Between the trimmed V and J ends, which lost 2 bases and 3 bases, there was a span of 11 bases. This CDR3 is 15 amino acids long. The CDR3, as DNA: TGTGCCAGCAGTTACCGTGGCGTGAACTACAATGAGCAGTTCTTC. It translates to CASSYRGVNYNEQFF.

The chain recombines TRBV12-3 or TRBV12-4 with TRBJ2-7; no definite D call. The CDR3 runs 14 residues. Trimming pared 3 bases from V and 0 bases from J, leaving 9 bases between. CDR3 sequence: CASSFAGPSYEQYF. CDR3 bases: TGTGCCAGCAGTTTTGCTGGACCCTCCTACGAGCAGTACTTC.

The CDR3 DNA is TGTGCCAGCAGCCAAGAGCGACAGGGGGTTCAGTACTTC. It yields the protein CASSQERQGVQYF. V usage is TRBV3-1 and J usage is TRBJ2-4, with TRBD1 identical over 9 bases. Germline CDR1 reads LGHDT; CDR2 reads YNNKEL (reference sequence). With 0 bases clipped from V and 11 bases from J, the junction kept 2 bases outside the gene matches. The CDR3 loop spans 13 amino acids.

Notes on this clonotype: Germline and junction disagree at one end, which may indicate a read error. CDR3 region: CASSVLTGELVF. CDR3 nucleotide sequence: TGTGCCAGCAGCGTCCTCACCGGGGAGCTGGTTTTT. J is TRBJ2-2 and V is TRBV9, with D perhaps matching TRBD2 (5 bases). The V gene's germline CDR1 is SGDLS and CDR2 YYNGEE. The CDR3 covers 12 residues.

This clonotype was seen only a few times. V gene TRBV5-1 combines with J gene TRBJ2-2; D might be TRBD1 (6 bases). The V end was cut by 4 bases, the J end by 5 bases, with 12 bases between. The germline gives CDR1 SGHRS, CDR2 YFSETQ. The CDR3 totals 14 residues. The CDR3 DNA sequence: TGCGCCAGCAGCATTACAGGGAATACCGGGGAGCTGTTTTTT. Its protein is CASSITGNTGELFF. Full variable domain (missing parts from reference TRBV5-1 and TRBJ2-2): KAGVTQTPRYLIKTRGQQVTLSCSPISGHRSVSWYQQTPGQGLQFLFEYFSETQRNKGNFPGRFSGRQFSNSRSEMNVSTLELGDSALYLCASSITGNTGELFFGEGSRLTVL.